The rows below give T cell receptor beta chains drawn from one sample of a study of T-cell memory formation after mild COVID-19. A single record per CDR3 protein comes from TCRdb applying MiXCR to the 5' RACE reads. The sample lists roughly 260,000 distinct CDR3 sequences; about 16% were seen once. The sequenced sample consisted of PBMCs or a T cell subset sorted from them (not recorded which). These receptors were collected from a man aged 18 to 29 who had mild COVID-19 (a few samples of this study predate the infection). Cell type and time point are not known. CDR3s include the opening cysteine and the closing phenylalanine or tryptophan. D genes are given only for firm matches. Some rows have no size entry. The others give once, few or many, or a class for an expanded clone.

v_call: TRBV4-3; j_call: TRBJ2-1; d_call: TRBD2; clone_size: -; cdr3_aa: CASSQDFSGGALNEQFF; cdr3_nt: TGCGCCAGCAGCCAAGATTTTAGCGGGGGGGCCCTCAATGAGCAGTTCTTC
v_call: TRBV3-1; j_call: TRBJ2-5; d_call: TRBD2; clone_size: -; cdr3_aa: CASSQRRGRVETQYF; cdr3_nt: TGTGCCAGCAGCCAAAGGCGGGGGAGGGTAGAGACCCAGTACTTC
v_call: TRBV29-1; j_call: TRBJ2-7; d_call: -; clone_size: once; cdr3_aa: CSVGGPDVEKYF; cdr3_nt: TGCAGCGTTGGGGGCCCCGACGTGGAGAAGTACTTC
v_call: TRBV28; j_call: TRBJ1-2; d_call: -; clone_size: -; cdr3_aa: CASSLASPRGYTF; cdr3_nt: TGTGCCAGCAGTTTGGCAAGTCCCAGGGGCTACACCTTC
v_call: TRBV4-1; j_call: TRBJ2-2; d_call: TRBD1; clone_size: -; cdr3_aa: CASSQEGTGRAGELFF; cdr3_nt: TGCGCCAGCAGCCAGGAGGGGACAGGGCGGGCCGGGGAGCTGTTTTTT
v_call: TRBV2; j_call: TRBJ2-5; d_call: -; clone_size: many; cdr3_aa: CARSSGLEETQYF; cdr3_nt: TGTGCCCGCTCGTCGGGCCTAGAAGAGACCCAGTACTTC
v_call: TRBV6-5; j_call: TRBJ1-1; d_call: TRBD1; clone_size: -; cdr3_aa: CASSYLYRGGNTEAFF; cdr3_nt: TGTGCCAGCAGTTACCTGTACAGGGGAGGTAACACTGAAGCTTTCTTT
v_call: TRBV20-1; j_call: TRBJ1-3; d_call: -; clone_size: few; cdr3_aa: CSARDTGGNTIYF; cdr3_nt: TGCAGTGCTAGAGATACAGGTGGAAACACCATATATTTT
v_call: TRBV9; j_call: TRBJ2-5; d_call: TRBD1; clone_size: -; cdr3_aa: CASSSRGTETQYF; cdr3_nt: TGTGCCAGCAGCTCCAGGGGGACCGAGACCCAGTACTTC
v_call: TRBV6-2/TRBV6-3; j_call: TRBJ1-1; d_call: TRBD1; clone_size: few; cdr3_aa: CASSPRTGGLYTEAFF; cdr3_nt: TGTGCCAGCAGCCCTCGGACAGGGGGCCTTTACACTGAAGCTTTCTTT
v_call: TRBV12-3/TRBV12-4; j_call: TRBJ1-5; d_call: -; clone_size: -; cdr3_aa: CASHAGYSNQPQHF; cdr3_nt: TGTGCCAGCCATGCGGGTTATAGCAATCAGCCCCAGCATTTT
v_call: TRBV4-3; j_call: TRBJ2-5; d_call: -; clone_size: few; cdr3_aa: CASSQGVSQETQYF; cdr3_nt: TGCGCCAGCAGCCAAGGAGTCAGCCAAGAGACCCAGTACTTC
v_call: TRBV12-3/TRBV12-4; j_call: TRBJ2-7; d_call: -; clone_size: few; cdr3_aa: CASSRDTYEQYF; cdr3_nt: TGTGCCAGCAGCCGGGACACCTACGAGCAGTACTTC
v_call: TRBV5-1; j_call: TRBJ2-5; d_call: -; clone_size: -; cdr3_aa: CASRLAGLLQETQYF; cdr3_nt: TGCGCCAGCAGGTTGGCGGGGCTACTACAAGAGACCCAGTACTTC
v_call: TRBV6-1; j_call: TRBJ2-7; d_call: -; clone_size: -; cdr3_aa: CASSVQGSEQYF; cdr3_nt: TGTGCCAGCAGTGTTCAGGGGAGCGAGCAGTACTTC
v_call: TRBV5-1; j_call: TRBJ2-3; d_call: TRBD1; clone_size: few; cdr3_aa: CASKGDRGSTDTQYF; cdr3_nt: TGCGCCAGCAAGGGGGACAGGGGTAGCACAGATACGCAGTATTTT
v_call: TRBV20-1; j_call: TRBJ2-5; d_call: -; clone_size: -; cdr3_aa: CSAKRWGETQYF; cdr3_nt: TGCAGTGCTAAGCGTTGGGGGGAGACCCAGTACTTC
v_call: TRBV7-8; j_call: TRBJ2-1; d_call: -; clone_size: few; cdr3_aa: CASSPKGTSYNEQFF; cdr3_nt: TGTGCCAGCAGCCCCAAGGGAACTTCCTACAATGAGCAGTTCTTC
v_call: TRBV5-1; j_call: TRBJ2-5; d_call: -; clone_size: -; cdr3_aa: CASSLGLLETQYF; cdr3_nt: TGCGCCAGCAGCTTGGGTTTGTTGGAGACCCAGTACTTC
v_call: TRBV5-1; j_call: TRBJ2-1; d_call: TRBD2; clone_size: many; cdr3_aa: CASSPLAGDSYNEQFF; cdr3_nt: TGCGCCAGCAGCCCTCTAGCGGGGGACTCCTACAATGAGCAGTTCTTC
v_call: TRBV9; j_call: TRBJ2-7; d_call: -; clone_size: few; cdr3_aa: CASSVGFGGFYEQYF; cdr3_nt: TGTGCCAGCAGCGTAGGATTCGGCGGGTTCTACGAGCAGTACTTC
v_call: TRBV5-4; j_call: TRBJ2-7; d_call: TRBD1; clone_size: -; cdr3_aa: CASSEAGTEYYEQYF; cdr3_nt: TGTGCCAGCAGCGAGGCCGGGACAGAGTACTACGAGCAGTACTTC
v_call: TRBV30; j_call: TRBJ1-2; d_call: TRBD1; clone_size: -; cdr3_aa: CAWMLGSTGNDGYTF; cdr3_nt: TGTGCCTGGATGTTGGGTTCGACAGGGAACGATGGCTACACCTTC
v_call: TRBV20-1; j_call: TRBJ2-2; d_call: TRBD2; clone_size: few; cdr3_aa: CSALKRGANTGELFF; cdr3_nt: TGCAGTGCCCTCAAGCGGGGGGCCAACACCGGGGAGCTGTTTTTT
v_call: TRBV7-7; j_call: TRBJ2-1; d_call: -; clone_size: -; cdr3_aa: CASSGGAGNEQFF; cdr3_nt: TGTGCCAGCAGCGGGGGGGCCGGCAATGAGCAGTTCTTC
v_call: TRBV11-2; j_call: TRBJ2-5; d_call: TRBD2; clone_size: -; cdr3_aa: CASSLVAGGPKTQYF; cdr3_nt: TGTGCCAGCAGCTTAGTTGCGGGGGGGCCGAAGACCCAGTACTTC
v_call: TRBV10-3; j_call: TRBJ2-1; d_call: TRBD1; clone_size: few; cdr3_aa: CAISRQGAYNEQFF; cdr3_nt: TGTGCCATCAGTCGGCAGGGGGCCTACAATGAGCAGTTCTTC
v_call: TRBV7-2; j_call: TRBJ2-7; d_call: -; clone_size: -; cdr3_aa: CASSLGGQTLYEQYF; cdr3_nt: TGTGCCAGCAGCTTAGGAGGTCAGACACTCTACGAGCAGTACTTC
v_call: TRBV12-3/TRBV12-4; j_call: TRBJ1-2; d_call: -; clone_size: few; cdr3_aa: CASSLSSHYGYTF; cdr3_nt: TGTGCCAGCAGTTTGAGTAGCCACTATGGCTACACCTTC
v_call: TRBV29-1; j_call: TRBJ1-2; d_call: -; clone_size: few; cdr3_aa: CSVRRGGGYTF; cdr3_nt: TGCAGCGTTCGGCGGGGAGGCGGCTACACCTTC
v_call: TRBV7-2; j_call: TRBJ2-5; d_call: -; clone_size: -; cdr3_aa: CASSFVGGTGVETQYF; cdr3_nt: TGTGCCAGCAGCTTCGTGGGCGGGACGGGCGTGGAGACCCAGTACTTC
v_call: TRBV11-1; j_call: TRBJ2-3; d_call: -; clone_size: few; cdr3_aa: CASSLDGSWGADTQYF; cdr3_nt: TGTGCCAGCAGCTTAGATGGCAGCTGGGGGGCAGATACGCAGTATTTT
v_call: TRBV4-1; j_call: TRBJ2-3; d_call: TRBD2; clone_size: few; cdr3_aa: CASSLASGGTTDTQYF; cdr3_nt: TGCGCCAGCAGCCTTGCTAGCGGGGGGACCACAGATACGCAGTATTTT
v_call: TRBV20-1; j_call: TRBJ2-5; d_call: -; clone_size: -; cdr3_aa: CSARDEGSQETQYF; cdr3_nt: TGCAGTGCTAGAGATGAGGGATCTCAAGAGACCCAGTACTTC
v_call: TRBV20-1; j_call: TRBJ2-5; d_call: TRBD2; clone_size: -; cdr3_aa: CSATKASGEQETQYF; cdr3_nt: TGCAGTGCTACAAAGGCTAGCGGGGAACAAGAGACCCAGTACTTC
v_call: TRBV7-2; j_call: TRBJ2-1; d_call: TRBD1; clone_size: many; cdr3_aa: CASSYPRQGEQFF; cdr3_nt: TGTGCCAGCAGCTACCCTCGACAGGGTGAGCAGTTCTTC
v_call: TRBV5-1; j_call: TRBJ1-6; d_call: TRBD1; clone_size: -; cdr3_aa: CASSAGQVVNSPLHF; cdr3_nt: TGCGCCAGCAGCGCGGGACAGGTAGTTAATTCACCCCTCCACTTT
v_call: TRBV6-2/TRBV6-3; j_call: TRBJ2-7; d_call: -; clone_size: few; cdr3_aa: CASSYYEVTYEQYF; cdr3_nt: TGTGCCAGCAGTTACTATGAGGTAACCTACGAGCAGTACTTC
v_call: TRBV7-8; j_call: TRBJ1-5; d_call: -; clone_size: -; cdr3_aa: CASSLLGGSISYSNQPQHF; cdr3_nt: TGTGCCAGCAGCTTACTAGGGGGTAGCATTTCGTATAGCAATCAGCCCCAGCATTTT
v_call: TRBV7-2; j_call: TRBJ2-1; d_call: TRBD2; clone_size: many; cdr3_aa: CASSTRTSGGLYNEQFF; cdr3_nt: TGTGCCAGCAGCACCAGGACTAGCGGGGGGCTGTACAATGAGCAGTTCTTC
v_call: TRBV5-1; j_call: TRBJ1-5; d_call: -; clone_size: -; cdr3_aa: CASSLAGESNQPQHF; cdr3_nt: TGCGCCAGCAGCTTGGCAGGGGAGAGCAATCAGCCCCAGCATTTT
v_call: TRBV12-3/TRBV12-4; j_call: TRBJ1-6; d_call: -; clone_size: -; cdr3_aa: CASSLTGTISPLHF; cdr3_nt: TGTGCCAGCAGTTTGACAGGAACCATCTCACCCCTCCACTTT
v_call: TRBV18; j_call: TRBJ2-3; d_call: -; clone_size: few; cdr3_aa: CASSRDVTDTQYF; cdr3_nt: TGTGCCAGCTCACGGGACGTTACAGATACGCAGTATTTT
v_call: TRBV7-2; j_call: TRBJ2-5; d_call: -; clone_size: few; cdr3_aa: CASSNRLETQYF; cdr3_nt: TGTGCCAGCAGCAACAGACTAGAGACCCAGTACTTC
v_call: TRBV7-3; j_call: TRBJ2-1; d_call: -; clone_size: many; cdr3_aa: CASSLDGGEQFF; cdr3_nt: TGTGCCAGCAGCTTAGATGGGGGTGAGCAGTTCTTC
v_call: TRBV5-1; j_call: TRBJ1-2; d_call: TRBD1; clone_size: few; cdr3_aa: CASSSGTEMVGGYTF; cdr3_nt: TGCGCCAGCAGCTCAGGGACAGAGATGGTTGGTGGCTACACCTTC
v_call: TRBV3-1; j_call: TRBJ2-3; d_call: -; clone_size: -; cdr3_aa: CASSPGASSDTQYF; cdr3_nt: TGTGCCAGCAGTCCGGGAGCTTCATCGGATACGCAGTATTTT
v_call: TRBV18; j_call: TRBJ1-4; d_call: -; clone_size: -; cdr3_aa: CASSPELNEKLFF; cdr3_nt: TGTGCCAGCTCACCGGAGCTTAATGAAAAACTGTTTTTT
v_call: TRBV9; j_call: TRBJ1-2; d_call: -; clone_size: -; cdr3_aa: CASSVAGENYGYTF; cdr3_nt: TGTGCCAGCAGCGTAGCCGGCGAGAACTATGGCTACACCTTC
v_call: TRBV28; j_call: TRBJ2-3; d_call: -; clone_size: few; cdr3_aa: CASSTGIQVTQYF; cdr3_nt: TGTGCCAGCAGTACAGGGATCCAAGTTACGCAGTATTTT
v_call: TRBV20-1; j_call: TRBJ2-1; d_call: -; clone_size: few; cdr3_aa: CSARDLGANEQFF; cdr3_nt: TGCAGTGCTAGAGATTTAGGGGCGAATGAGCAGTTCTTC
v_call: TRBV3-1; j_call: TRBJ2-5; d_call: TRBD2; clone_size: -; cdr3_aa: CASSQRAGGETQYF; cdr3_nt: TGTGCCAGCAGCCAGCGAGCGGGAGGGGAGACCCAGTACTTC
v_call: TRBV7-8; j_call: TRBJ2-5; d_call: -; clone_size: -; cdr3_aa: CASISRLKETQYF; cdr3_nt: TGTGCCAGCATCTCCAGACTGAAAGAGACCCAGTACTTC
v_call: TRBV29-1; j_call: TRBJ1-4; d_call: TRBD1; clone_size: -; cdr3_aa: CSVGTGGNEKLFF; cdr3_nt: TGCAGCGTCGGGACAGGGGGCAATGAAAAACTGTTTTTT
v_call: TRBV5-1; j_call: TRBJ2-6; d_call: -; clone_size: -; cdr3_aa: CAINRGGSGANVLTF; cdr3_nt: TGCGCCATCAACAGGGGAGGCTCTGGGGCCAACGTCCTGACTTTC
v_call: TRBV5-1; j_call: TRBJ2-4; d_call: -; clone_size: -; cdr3_aa: CASSSQGGETIQYF; cdr3_nt: TGCGCCAGCAGCTCACAGGGGGGGGAGACCATTCAGTACTTC
v_call: TRBV28; j_call: TRBJ2-1; d_call: TRBD1; clone_size: -; cdr3_aa: CASTDRGSYNEQFF; cdr3_nt: TGTGCCAGCACCGACAGGGGCTCCTACAATGAGCAGTTCTTC
v_call: TRBV5-1; j_call: TRBJ2-3; d_call: TRBD1; clone_size: -; cdr3_aa: CASSPDRGQGTDTQYF; cdr3_nt: TGCGCCAGCAGCCCCGATCGCGGACAGGGGACAGATACGCAGTATTTT
v_call: TRBV6-2/TRBV6-3; j_call: TRBJ2-4; d_call: TRBD1; clone_size: -; cdr3_aa: CASTLAGGLAKNIQYF; cdr3_nt: TGTGCCAGCACCTTGGCAGGGGGCCTAGCCAAAAACATTCAGTACTTC
v_call: TRBV7-9; j_call: TRBJ2-2; d_call: -; clone_size: -; cdr3_aa: CASRRGGELFF; cdr3_nt: TGTGCCAGCAGACGCGGCGGGGAGCTGTTTTTT